This T cell receptor beta chain was profiled in a study of blood T cell repertoires in COVID-19. Across the whole study: The analysed material was cDNA or gDNA that came from T cells, B-cell-depleted T cells, or PBMCs.

The Seattle patients joined while their infection was active and were tracked longitudinally afterward. CDR1 and CDR2 (germline): MNHEY, SMNVEV (reference sequence). Between the trimmed V and J ends, which lost 5 bases and 5 bases, there was a span of 15 bases. This CDR3 contains 14 residues. This clone has just a few counts. This table comes from immunoSEQ multiplex PCR, and its TCRdb copy is limited to in-frame clones, with some not included. The sample comprises some 290,000 clones, roughly 91% of which are singletons, and 11% rests with the top ten. The gene calls are TRBV27 and TRBJ1-2; tentatively, D is TRBD1 (5 bases). Specimen: peripheral blood. The sequence came from a woman aged 25 to 45 with COVID-19, enrolled during active disease. The CDR3, as DNA: TGTGCCAGCAGTCCCCTACGAAGGGGTTATGGCTACACCTTC. This codes for CASSPLRRGYGYTF.